Listed below are T cell receptor beta chains from one sample, sequenced in a study of cytomegalovirus exposure and HLA in healthy donors. The table came from immunoSEQ multiplex PCR; TCRdb's copy has only in-frame clones and leaves some out. This table holds around 210,000 clones, about 85% found once. Sequencing was carried out using PBMCs. The receptors shown here come from a girl aged 2-15 years in good health and CMV-seronegative. CDR3s include the opening cysteine and the closing phenylalanine or tryptophan. A D gene is named only where the DNA matches it firmly.

D gene: TRBD2; V gene: TRBV18; CDR3 protein: CASSPGGGLEIYEQYF
D gene: TRBD2; V gene: TRBV5-1; CDR3 protein: CASSLAILGLGGSYEQYF
D gene: NA; V gene: TRBV6-1; CDR3 protein: CASSEGRYTDTQYF
D gene: NA; V gene: TRBV6-1; CDR3 protein: CASSEGAGTSPLHF
D gene: NA; V gene: TRBV15; CDR3 protein: CATSRDISGYEQYF
D gene: TRBD1; V gene: TRBV2; CDR3 protein: CASSIQGFAYEQYF
D gene: NA; V gene: TRBV2; CDR3 protein: CASSEGVFDNSPLHF
D gene: TRBD2; V gene: TRBV9; CDR3 protein: CASSVARASGSYNEQFF
D gene: TRBD1; V gene: TRBV6-6; CDR3 protein: CASSPGQGGGYTF
D gene: NA; V gene: TRBV5-1; CDR3 protein: CASSFDQGTYNEQFF